The 24 T cell receptor beta chains given below trace back to one sample, sequenced in a study of CD4+ T cells in melanoma. Profiled with immunoSEQ multiplex PCR; TCRdb holds only in-frame clones, not every one. The sample holds over 100,000 clones, approximately 90% seen once. What was sequenced was peripheral blood. Every receptor here comes from a human donor with melanoma.

This clone appeared a single time. This sequence joins TRBV4-2 and TRBJ2-1, with 10 nucleotides matching TRBD2. Per the germline V gene, CDR1 is LGHNA and CDR2 is YNFKEQ. The J segment lost 2 bases and the V segment lost 3 bases, leaving 7 bases of the junction unmatched. CDR3 length equals 17 residues. DNA of the CDR3: TGTGCCAGCAGCCATGTTATAGCGGGAGGTACCTACAATGAGCAGTTCTTC. It is translated as CASSHVIAGGTYNEQFF.

This chain connects TRBV6-5 to TRBJ2-1; 7 bases agree with TRBD1. The CDR3 runs to 12 residues. The germline V gene encodes CDR1 MNHEY and CDR2 SVGAGI. The V and J ends lost 5 bases and 9 bases, in that order; junction bases with no gene match: 4. For the CDR3, the DNA is TGTGCCAGCAGTACGACAGGGACTGAGCAGTTCTTC. This translates into CASSTTGTEQFF.

This clone appeared a few times. The J gene is TRBJ2-5, the V gene TRBV19, with D possibly being TRBD1 (5 bases). Germline values: CDR1 LNHDA, CDR2 SQIVND (reference sequence). V lost 4 bases and J lost 4, with 10 bases in between. The CDR3 is 13 amino acids. The CDR3 is CASSNRRGETQYF. The CDR3, as DNA: TGTGCCAGTAGTAACAGGAGAGGAGAGACCCAGTACTTC. The full variable domain, in which reference TRBV19 and TRBJ2-5 provide the parts outside the CDR3, is DGGITQSPKYLFRKEGQNVTLSCEQNLNHDAMYWYRQDPGQGLRLIYYSQIVNDFQKGDIAEGYSVSREKKESFPLTVTSAQKNPTAFYLCASSNRRGETQYFGPGTRLLVL.

The V call is TRBV7-2, the J call TRBJ2-4; the D is unclear. CDR3 length: 14 residues. Germline V gene lookup returns CDR1 SGHTA and CDR2 FQGNSA. V was clipped by 3 bases and J by 0 bases, with 6 bases between them. CDR3 protein: CASSLLEAKNIQYF. The CDR3 bases are TGTGCCAGCAGCTTGCTAGAAGCCAAAAACATTCAGTACTTC.

The chain employs TRBV7-3 and TRBJ1-6; D remains ambiguous. This CDR3 spans 14 amino acids. V was cut by 2 bases and J by 5 bases, with 7 bases left in between. Germline V gene lookup returns CDR1 SGHTA and CDR2 FQGTGA. CDR3 loop: CASSLGRDNSPLHF. Here the CDR3 DNA reads TGTGCCAGCAGCTTAGGACGGGATAATTCACCCCTCCACTTT. Looking up the rest from reference TRBV7-3 and TRBJ1-6 gives the full variable domain: GAGVSQTPSNKVTEKGKYVELRCDPISGHTALYWYRQSLGQGPEFLIYFQGTGAADDSGLPNDRFFAVRPEGSVSTLKIQRTERGDSAVYLCASSLGRDNSPLHFGNGTRLTVT.

The chain has TRBV7-3 and TRBJ2-7; tentatively, D is TRBD1 or TRBD2 (6 bases each). V lost 0 bases and J 8 bases, leaving 8 bases between the germline ends. This CDR3 region has 12 residues. Per germline, CDR1 SGHTA and CDR2 FQGTGA. Here the CDR3 reads CASSLTGGKQYF. The CDR3 DNA follows: TGTGCCAGCAGCTTAACGGGGGGCAAGCAGTACTTC.

This chain joins TRBV27 and TRBJ2-1; D is undetermined. Trimming removed 3 bases from V and 7 bases from J, with 25 bases in between. Germline lookup yields CDR1 MNHEY and CDR2 SMNVEV (reference sequence). The CDR3 has 18 residues. This chain's CDR3 is CASSFLPIDATLGNEQFF. The CDR3 DNA sequence: TGTGCCAGCAGTTTCCTCCCCATAGACGCAACACTCGGGAATGAGCAGTTCTTC.

The chain couples TRBV11-2 to TRBJ2-7; TRBD1 matches 7 bases. V was pared by 3 bases and J by 2 bases, with 10 bases of the junction left unmatched. The germline gives CDR1 SGHAT, CDR2 FQNNGV. The CDR3 loop spans 16 amino acids. The CDR3 protein is CASSFITGTVTYEQYF. Here the CDR3 DNA reads TGTGCCAGCAGCTTTATAACCGGGACAGTGACCTACGAGCAGTACTTC.

This chain uses TRBV25-1 with TRBJ2-3; D perhaps matches TRBD1 (5 bases). This CDR3 is 14 amino acids long. In germline, CDR1 is MGHDK, CDR2 SYGVNS. Trimming cost V 5 bases and J 6 bases, with 15 bases left between them. CDR3 nucleotides: TGTGCCAGCAGTAGGGGCAGGAGAGAGGATACGCAGTATTTT. Translated: CASSRGRREDTQYF.

The rearrangement uses TRBV28 and TRBJ2-3, with 11 bases matching TRBD2. This CDR3 contains 19 residues. Germline V gene sequence: CDR1 MDHEN, CDR2 SYDVKM. The ends lost 3 bases at V and 2 bases at J; junction bases unmatched: 13. In DNA form, the CDR3 reads TGTGCCAGCAGTTTTATATTCCCTAGTAGCGGGAGGGCCACAGATACGCAGTATTTT. The encoded protein is CASSFIFPSSGRATDTQYF.

This clone was picked up a small number of times. The J gene is TRBJ1-1, the V gene TRBV5-1; 7 bases agree with TRBD1. The CDR3 spans 13 residues. Germline V lookup: CDR1 SGHRS, CDR2 YFSETQ. Trimming cost V 1 base and J 7 bases; bases outside gene matches: 4. The CDR3 nucleotides read TGCGCCAGCAGCTTGAGAGGGGGCTTTGAAGCTTTCTTT. Protein: CASSLRGGFEAFF. Full variable domain (remainder filled in from reference TRBV5-1 and TRBJ1-1): KAGVTQTPRYLIKTRGQQVTLSCSPISGHRSVSWYQQTPGQGLQFLFEYFSETQRNKGNFPGRFSGRQFSNSRSEMNVSTLELGDSALYLCASSLRGGFEAFFGQGTRLTVV.

The table lists this clone with a count of one. The rearrangement uses TRBV4-1 and TRBJ2-7, with 9 positions matching TRBD1. Trimming took 6 bases from V and 1 from J; bases not matched to a gene: 7. The CDR3 contains 15 residues. Germline V CDR1 and CDR2: MGHRA, YSYEKL. The CDR3 is CASRVIGTGSYEQYF. DNA for the CDR3: TGCGCCAGCAGGGTAATTGGGACAGGGTCCTACGAGCAGTACTTC.

The chain has TRBV15 and TRBJ1-1; D is possibly TRBD1 (6 bases). Per germline, CDR1 LNHNV and CDR2 YYDKDF (reference sequence). V was clipped by 3 bases and J by 6 bases, with 11 bases between them. This CDR3 contains 13 residues. The CDR3, as DNA: TGTGCCACCAGCAGGGGAGGGGGGGCTGAAGCTTTCTTT. Protein sequence: CATSRGGGAEAFF.

This chain links TRBV7-2 with TRBJ2-7, with 8 bases matching TRBD2. This CDR3 has 15 amino acids. The germline V gene encodes CDR1 SGHTA and CDR2 FQGNSA. Trimming cost V 3 bases and J 2 bases; bases outside gene matches: 6. CDR3 DNA sequence: TGTGCCAGCAGCTTCGCGGGGGGCAGTACCTACGAGCAGTACTTC. Translating gives CASSFAGGSTYEQYF.

The chain combines TRBV7-2 with TRBJ2-1, with 8 positions matching TRBD2. The CDR3 covers 16 residues. The germline V gene has CDR1 SGHTA and CDR2 FQGNSA. V gave up 1 base and J gave up 6 bases; unmatched junction bases: 8. CDR3 coding DNA: TGTGCCAGCAGCTTAGTAGTCGCGGGAGGCCTCAATGAGCAGTTCTTC. It codes for CASSLVVAGGLNEQFF.

In its sample, this clone was seen once. The chain employs TRBV7-6 and TRBJ2-3; D ambiguous. The V gene lost 1 base and the J gene lost 5 bases, with 4 bases spanning the gap. The CDR3 sequence is 12 residues long. CDR1 and CDR2 (germline): SGHVS, FNYEAQ. DNA for the CDR3: TGTGCCAGCAGCTTAGTTGTAGATACGCAGTATTTT. Protein product: CASSLVVDTQYF.

The chain combines TRBV6-6 with TRBJ2-3, with D tentatively TRBD2 (6 bases). Germline V gene sequence: CDR1 MNHNY, CDR2 SVGAGI (reference sequence). With 7 bases removed from V and 2 bases from J, the gap between germline ends came to 10 bases. The CDR3 runs 13 residues. CDR3 loop: CASKTSHTDTQYF. In DNA, the CDR3 is TGTGCCAGCAAAACTAGCCACACAGATACGCAGTATTTT.

V usage is TRBV18 and J usage is TRBJ2-3, with D perhaps TRBD1 or TRBD2 (5 bases each). Trimming cost V 3 bases and J 4 bases, with 11 bases left between them. In germline, CDR1 is KGHSH, CDR2 LQKENI. The CDR3 is 14 amino acids. The CDR3 sequence is CASSPRDPPDTQYF. The CDR3 coding sequence is TGTGCCAGCTCACCTAGGGACCCCCCAGATACGCAGTATTTT.

The chain carries TRBV4-3 and TRBJ2-1, with a possible D match to TRBD1 (5 bases). This CDR3 has 13 residues. The V gene's germline CDR1 is LGHNA and CDR2 YSLEER. V lost 0 bases and J lost 6, with 6 bases in between. CDR3 sequence: CASSQDQGNEQFF. For the CDR3, the DNA is TGCGCCAGCAGCCAAGATCAGGGCAATGAGCAGTTCTTC.

The chain couples TRBV30 to TRBJ2-5; 10 nucleotides agree with TRBD2. The CDR3 is 14 residues long. The germline gives CDR1 GTSNPN, CDR2 SVGIG (reference sequence). V lost 4 bases, J lost 5 bases, and 7 bases stayed unmatched. The CDR3 DNA reads TGTGCCTGGATTTCAAGCGGGGGGGGCGAGACCCAGTACTTC. As protein: CAWISSGGGETQYF.

This clone was seen only a few times. The chain has TRBV15 and TRBJ2-7; D is unclear. The CDR3 totals 11 residues. V lost 1 base, J lost 3 bases, and 1 base lay in between. Germline CDR1 reads LNHNV; CDR2 reads YYDKDF (reference sequence). The chain's CDR3 is CATSRGYEQYF. The CDR3 nucleotides are TGTGCCACCAGCAGAGGCTACGAGCAGTACTTC.

This chain uses TRBV11-1 with TRBJ2-7; D ambiguous. Between the trimmed V and J ends, which lost 1 base and 3 bases, there was a span of 4 bases. The CDR3 totals 12 residues. Germline V gene lookup returns CDR1 SGHAT and CDR2 FQDESV (reference sequence). The CDR3 loop reads CASSLDYYEQYF. DNA of the CDR3: TGTGCCAGCAGCTTAGACTACTACGAGCAGTACTTC.

This clone is a singleton in its sample. This chain joins TRBV14 and TRBJ2-7; 11 positions match TRBD2. CDR1 and CDR2 (germline): SGHDN, FVKESK. This CDR3 has 15 residues. Trimming removed 6 bases from V and 1 base from J; junction bases left unmatched: 5. The CDR3 DNA is TGTGCCAGCAGTCTGACTAGCGGGGTTTCCTACGAGCAGTACTTC. Amino acids: CASSLTSGVSYEQYF.

The CDR3 DNA reads TGCGCCAGCAGCCGGGCGGGGGGGGCGGGAGGATACGAGCAGTACTTC. Amino acid sequence: CASSRAGGAGGYEQYF. The chain uses TRBV4-1 and TRBJ2-7; 9 nucleotides match TRBD2. The V gene's germline CDR1 is MGHRA and CDR2 YSYEKL. This CDR3 spans 16 amino acids. The V gene end was trimmed by 4 bases and the J gene end by 4 bases; junction bases not matched to a gene: 11.